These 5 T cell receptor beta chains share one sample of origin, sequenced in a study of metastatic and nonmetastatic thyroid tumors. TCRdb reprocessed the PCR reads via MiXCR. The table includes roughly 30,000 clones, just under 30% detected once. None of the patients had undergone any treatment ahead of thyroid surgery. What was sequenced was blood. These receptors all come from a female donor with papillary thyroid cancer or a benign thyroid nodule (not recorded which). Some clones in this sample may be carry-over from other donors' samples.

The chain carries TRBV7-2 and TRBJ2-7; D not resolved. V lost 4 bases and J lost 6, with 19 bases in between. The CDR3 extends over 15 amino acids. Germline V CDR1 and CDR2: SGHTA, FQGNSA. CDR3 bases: TGTGCCAGCAGCTGGCCGGAAGGTGGTTCTGCCGAGCAGTACTTC. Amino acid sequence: CASSWPEGGSAEQYF.

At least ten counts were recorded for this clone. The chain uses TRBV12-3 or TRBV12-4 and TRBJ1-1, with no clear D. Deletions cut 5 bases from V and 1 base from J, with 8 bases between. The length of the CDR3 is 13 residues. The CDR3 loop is CASSVGQNTEAFF. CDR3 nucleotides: TGTGCCAGCAGTGTTGGGCAGAACACTGAAGCTTTCTTT.

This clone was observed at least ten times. The CDR3 DNA sequence: TGTGCCAGCAGCCAAAGGGCGGAAAAGGAGCAGTACTTC. The encoded protein is CASSQRAEKEQYF. This rearrangement joins TRBV3-1 to TRBJ2-7; D is ambiguous. V was shortened by 2 bases and J by 7 bases, with 12 bases between the two germline ends. The CDR3 runs 13 residues. CDR1 and CDR2 from the germline V gene are LGHDT and YNNKEL (reference sequence).

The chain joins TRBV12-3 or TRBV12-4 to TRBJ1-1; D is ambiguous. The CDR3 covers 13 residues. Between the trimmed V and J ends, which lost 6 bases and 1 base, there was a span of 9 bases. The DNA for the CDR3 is TGTGCCAGCAGCCAAACAACGAACACTGAAGCTTTCTTT. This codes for CASSQTTNTEAFF.

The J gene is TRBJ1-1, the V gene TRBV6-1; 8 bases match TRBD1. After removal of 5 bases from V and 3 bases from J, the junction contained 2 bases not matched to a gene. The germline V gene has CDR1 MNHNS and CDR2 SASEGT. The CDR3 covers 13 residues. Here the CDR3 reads CASSRTGYTEAFF. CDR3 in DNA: TGTGCCAGCAGTCGGACAGGGTACACTGAAGCTTTCTTT.